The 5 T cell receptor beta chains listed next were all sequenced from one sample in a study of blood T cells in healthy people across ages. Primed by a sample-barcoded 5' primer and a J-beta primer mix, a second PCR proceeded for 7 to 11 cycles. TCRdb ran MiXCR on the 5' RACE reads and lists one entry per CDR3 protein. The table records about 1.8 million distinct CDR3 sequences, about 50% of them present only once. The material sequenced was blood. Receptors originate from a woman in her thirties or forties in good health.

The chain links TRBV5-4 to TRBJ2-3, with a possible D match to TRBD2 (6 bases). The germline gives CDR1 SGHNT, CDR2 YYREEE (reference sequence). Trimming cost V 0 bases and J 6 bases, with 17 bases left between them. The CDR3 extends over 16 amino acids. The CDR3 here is CASSLVSGVRLDTQYF. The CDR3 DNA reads TGTGCCAGCAGCTTGGTTAGCGGAGTGCGGTTGGATACGCAGTATTTT.

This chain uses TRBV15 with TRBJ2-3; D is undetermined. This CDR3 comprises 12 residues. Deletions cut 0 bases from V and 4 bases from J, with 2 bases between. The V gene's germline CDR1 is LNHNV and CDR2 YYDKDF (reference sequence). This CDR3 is CATSRDPDTQYF. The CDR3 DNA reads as TGTGCCACCAGCAGAGATCCAGATACGCAGTATTTT.

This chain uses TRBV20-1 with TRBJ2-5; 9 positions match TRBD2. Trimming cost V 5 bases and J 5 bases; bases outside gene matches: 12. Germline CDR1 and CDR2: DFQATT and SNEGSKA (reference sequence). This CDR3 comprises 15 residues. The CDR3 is CSAFPLRGGVETQYF. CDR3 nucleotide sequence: TGCAGTGCTTTTCCCTTGCGGGGGGGCGTGGAGACCCAGTACTTC.

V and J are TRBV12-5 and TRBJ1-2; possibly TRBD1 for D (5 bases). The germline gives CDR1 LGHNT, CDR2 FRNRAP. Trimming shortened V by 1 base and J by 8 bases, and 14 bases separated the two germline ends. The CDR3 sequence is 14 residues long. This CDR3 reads CASGLAKGTSGYTF. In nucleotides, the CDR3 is TGTGCTAGTGGTTTGGCGAAGGGGACGAGCGGCTACACCTTC.

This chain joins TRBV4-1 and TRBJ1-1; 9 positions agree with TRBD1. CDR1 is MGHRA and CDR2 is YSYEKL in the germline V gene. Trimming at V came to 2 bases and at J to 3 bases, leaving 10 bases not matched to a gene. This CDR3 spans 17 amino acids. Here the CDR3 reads CASSQTGGAGLYTEAFF. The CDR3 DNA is TGCGCCAGCAGCCAAACAGGGGGCGCGGGGCTGTACACTGAAGCTTTCTTT.